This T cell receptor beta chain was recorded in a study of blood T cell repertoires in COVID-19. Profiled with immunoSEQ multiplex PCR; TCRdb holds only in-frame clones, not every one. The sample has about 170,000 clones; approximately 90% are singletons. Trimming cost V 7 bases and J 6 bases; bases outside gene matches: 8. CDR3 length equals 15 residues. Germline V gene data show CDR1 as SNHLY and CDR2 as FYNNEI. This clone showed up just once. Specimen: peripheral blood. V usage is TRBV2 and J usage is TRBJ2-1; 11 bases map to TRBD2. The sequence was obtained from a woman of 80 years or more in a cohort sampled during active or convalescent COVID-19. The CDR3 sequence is CASNILAGVGNEQFF. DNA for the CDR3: TGTGCCAGCAATATACTAGCGGGAGTAGGCAATGAGCAGTTCTTC. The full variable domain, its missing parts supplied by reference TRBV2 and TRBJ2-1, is EPEVTQTPSHQVTQMGQEVILRCVPISNHLYFYWYRQILGQKVEFLVSFYNNEISEKSEIFDDQFSVERPDGSNFTLKIRSTKLEDSAMYFCASNILAGVGNEQFFGPGTRLTVL.